Below, 30 T cell receptor beta chains from the same sample are listed, as sequenced in a study of blood T cell repertoires in COVID-19. The method was immunoSEQ multiplex PCR; TCRdb's version includes in-frame clones alone and lacks a portion of them. The sample yields about 320,000 clones, 65% to 90% seen once. The sample was PBMCs or T cells enriched from blood (not recorded which). These receptors all stem from a woman under 30 who had recovered from COVID-19.

This chain links TRBV25-1 with TRBJ1-2; D may be TRBD1 (5 bases). The germline V gene encodes CDR1 MGHDK and CDR2 SYGVNS. The CDR3 runs 14 residues. Trimming stripped 6 bases from V and 3 bases from J, with 14 bases between. CDR3 sequence: CASRFGGSDYGYTF. The CDR3 nucleotides are TGTGCCAGCAGGTTCGGGGGATCAGACTATGGCTACACCTTC.

This rearrangement joins TRBV5-1 to TRBJ2-3, with D perhaps TRBD1 (6 bases). Germline V lookup: CDR1 SGHRS, CDR2 YFSETQ. The CDR3 is 16 amino acids. V was cut by 0 bases and J by 6 bases, with 17 bases left in between. This CDR3 reads CASSLGGGPLGDTQYF. For the CDR3, the DNA is TGCGCCAGCAGCTTGGGAGGGGGACCCCTCGGGGATACGCAGTATTTT.

This rearrangement joins TRBV30 to TRBJ2-7; 7 positions match TRBD1. CDR1 GTSNPN and CDR2 SVGIG come from the germline V gene (reference sequence). The CDR3 consists of 14 residues. V lost 0 bases, J lost 1 base, and 3 bases stayed unmatched. As DNA, the CDR3 is TGTGCCTGGAGTGTACAGGGGACGTCCTACGAGCAGTACTTC. This codes for CAWSVQGTSYEQYF.

The chain links TRBV14 to TRBJ2-3, with D unclear. V lost 2 bases and J 6 bases, leaving 6 bases between the germline ends. The CDR3 contains 12 residues. The germline V gene has CDR1 SGHDN and CDR2 FVKESK. As DNA, the CDR3 is TGTGCCAGCAGCCAACTCCGGGATACGCAGTATTTT. Translation gives CASSQLRDTQYF.

The chain is built from TRBV9 and TRBJ1-1; 7 bases align to TRBD1. The germline V gene encodes CDR1 SGDLS and CDR2 YYNGEE. Trimming removed 0 bases from V and 5 bases from J; junction bases left unmatched: 10. CDR3 length: 16 amino acids. The CDR3 protein is CASSVGIEGARTEAFF. CDR3 sequence (DNA): TGTGCCAGCAGCGTAGGTATTGAGGGGGCTAGGACTGAAGCTTTCTTT.

This clone is a singleton in its sample. The DNA for the CDR3 is TGCGCCAGCAGCTTGGTTCCCAGGGAAAGTCCTGGGGCCAACGTCCTGACTTTC. Residues: CASSLVPRESPGANVLTF. V and J are TRBV5-1 and TRBJ2-6, with D maybe TRBD1 (5 bases). This CDR3 has 18 amino acids. Germline CDR1 SGHRS, CDR2 YFSETQ. V gave up 0 bases and J gave up 2 bases, with 15 bases separating them.

The chain employs TRBV18 and TRBJ2-5, with 13 bases lining up with TRBD2. The CDR3 is 15 residues long. Germline V CDR1 and CDR2: KGHSH, LQKENI. V shed 3 bases, J shed 3 bases, and the junction held 1 base outside the gene matches. The CDR3 is CASSPGLAGEETQYF. CDR3 nucleotides: TGTGCCAGCTCACCCGGACTAGCGGGGGAAGAGACCCAGTACTTC.

The chain links TRBV11-3 to TRBJ2-3, with 8 bases fitting TRBD2. The trim removed 3 bases at V and 2 bases at J, leaving 4 bases unmatched. CDR3 length: 15 amino acids. Germline V CDR1 and CDR2: SGHNT, YENEEA. The CDR3 DNA follows: TGTGCCAGCAGCTTCGGCGGGGGGACCACAGATACGCAGTATTTT. It codes for CASSFGGGTTDTQYF.

About this clone: This may stem from a read error, because a much larger clone lies one nucleotide away. The genes are TRBV5-8 and TRBJ1-1; D is perhaps TRBD1 (6 bases). With 4 bases removed from V and 0 bases from J, the gap between germline ends came to 10 bases. CDR3 length: 14 residues. Germline V gene data show CDR1 as SGHTS and CDR2 as YDEGEE. CDR3 sequence: CASSHGQMNTEAFF. The CDR3 DNA is TGTGCCAGCAGCCACGGACAGATGAACACTGAAGCTTTCTTT.

J is TRBJ1-2 and V is TRBV28, with D hard to call. Looked up from germline, CDR1 is MDHEN and CDR2 is SYDVKM. CDR3 length: 12 residues. V was trimmed by 11 bases and J by 3 bases, leaving 13 bases between them. This CDR3 is CAYGRPDYGYTF. CDR3 DNA: TGTGCCTATGGGCGCCCCGACTATGGCTACACCTTC.

The V and J genes are TRBV6-5 and TRBJ1-2; 9 nucleotides agree with TRBD1. J gave up 4 bases and V 2 bases, and 5 bases lay outside the gene matches. The CDR3 extends over 15 amino acids. CDR1 and CDR2 (germline): MNHEY, SVGAGI. The CDR3 nucleotides read TGTGCCAGCAGTTACCGGGGACAGGGTGGCTATGGCTACACCTTC. Its translation is CASSYRGQGGYGYTF.

V usage is TRBV11-3 and J usage is TRBJ1-2, with 9 positions matching TRBD1. The germline CDR1 and CDR2 sequences are SGHNT and YENEEA. The CDR3 loop spans 13 amino acids. With V trimmed by 5 bases and J by 8 bases, 6 bases remained unmatched. The CDR3 here is CASSPGQGQGYTF. The CDR3 DNA follows: TGTGCCAGCAGCCCCGGACAGGGGCAGGGCTACACCTTC. Based on the CDR3 plus reference TRBV11-3 and TRBJ1-2, the full variable domain is EAGVVQSPRYKIIEKKQPVAFWCNPISGHNTLYWYLQNLGQGPELLIRYENEEAVDDSQLPKDRFSAERLKGVDSTLKIQPAELGDSAVYLCASSPGQGQGYTFGSGTRLTVV.

This chain links TRBV28 with TRBJ1-1; TRBD1 might be the D (5 bases). V lost 6 bases, J lost 1 base, and 12 bases lay in between. CDR1 MDHEN and CDR2 SYDVKM come from the germline V gene. The CDR3 has 14 residues. Written as DNA, the CDR3 is TGTGCCAGCAGGGCGACACAGGCGAACACTGAAGCTTTCTTT. Amino acid sequence: CASRATQANTEAFF.

The chain employs TRBV5-6 and TRBJ2-3, with TRBD1 identical over 7 bases. The V segment lost 4 bases and the J segment 4 bases; nucleotides outside the gene matches: 12. The CDR3 covers 16 residues. Germline V CDR1 and CDR2: SGHDT, YYEEEE. CDR3 loop: CASSDLRTGGPDTQYF. The CDR3 bases are TGTGCCAGCAGCGATCTGAGGACAGGAGGTCCAGATACGCAGTATTTT.

This clone came up once. The chain carries TRBV7-8 and TRBJ2-5, with D possibly TRBD2 on 5 matching bases. V was cut by 5 bases and J by 5 bases, with 18 bases left in between. This CDR3 is 15 amino acids long. The V gene's germline CDR1 is SGHVS and CDR2 FQNEAQ. The CDR3 spells CASSERGLAPETQYF. In nucleotides, the CDR3 is TGTGCCAGCAGCGAACGAGGGCTAGCTCCGGAGACCCAGTACTTC.

The gene calls are TRBV7-8 and TRBJ2-2; 8 bases align to TRBD1. The CDR3 is 15 amino acids. The ends lost 5 bases at V and 4 bases at J; junction bases unmatched: 6. Germline CDR1 is SGHVS and CDR2 is FQNEAQ. The chain's CDR3 is CASSVTGVTTGELFF. CDR3 DNA: TGTGCCAGCAGCGTGACAGGGGTCACCACCGGGGAGCTGTTTTTT.

The rearrangement uses TRBV27 and TRBJ1-1; perhaps TRBD1 as D (5 bases). The CDR3 has 14 amino acids. CDR1 is MNHEY and CDR2 is SMNVEV in the germline V gene (reference sequence). The V end was cut by 3 bases, the J end by 1 base, with 9 bases between. The CDR3 DNA follows: TGTGCCAGCAGTTTCAACAGGCAGAACACTGAAGCTTTCTTT. Its translation: CASSFNRQNTEAFF.

The J gene is TRBJ2-7, the V gene TRBV9, with TRBD1 matching over 8 bases. The CDR3 totals 14 residues. CDR1 is SGDLS, CDR2 YYNGEE, per germline. V lost 4 bases to trimming and J lost 3 bases; unmatched junction nucleotides: 6. CDR3 DNA: TGTGCCAGCAGCCCCGGACAGGGACACTACGAGCAGTACTTC. Protein: CASSPGQGHYEQYF.

This rearrangement joins TRBV7-9 to TRBJ1-1; 8 positions agree with TRBD1. Trimming removed 6 bases from V and 5 bases from J; junction bases left unmatched: 11. This CDR3 spans 15 amino acids. The V gene's germline CDR1 is SEHNR and CDR2 FQNEAQ (reference sequence). This CDR3 is CASRSSGGWKTEAFF. CDR3 coding DNA: TGTGCCAGCAGGTCGTCAGGGGGCTGGAAGACTGAAGCTTTCTTT.

The V call is TRBV9, the J call TRBJ1-1; maybe TRBD1 (5 bases). This CDR3 has 15 amino acids. Between the trimmed V and J ends, which lost 4 bases and 4 bases, there was a span of 17 bases. Germline V CDR1 and CDR2: SGDLS, YYNGEE. The CDR3 sequence is CASSLHPGGGTEAFF. DNA of the CDR3: TGTGCCAGCAGCCTCCATCCCGGGGGTGGCACTGAAGCTTTCTTT.

The V and J genes are TRBV21-1 and TRBJ2-7; the table's D call of TRBD1 was not tested on the DNA. TRBV21-1 is deemed a pseudogene. The CDR3 covers 15 residues. CDR3 in amino acids: CASIPGQGKPYEQYF. CDR3 DNA sequence: TGTGCCAGCATCCCGGGACAGGGCAAACCCTACGAGCAGTACTTC.

The rearrangement uses TRBV24-1 and TRBJ2-1, with D tentatively TRBD2 (5 bases). Germline lookup yields CDR1 KGHDR and CDR2 SFDVKD. This CDR3 contains 13 residues. V lost 6 bases, J lost 6 bases, and 11 bases lay in between. The CDR3 DNA is TGTGCCACCAGTTCCGGGGTCCGCAATGAGCAGTTCTTC. It specifies CATSSGVRNEQFF.

The J gene is TRBJ1-3, the V gene TRBV24-1; D is unclear. CDR1 is KGHDR and CDR2 is SFDVKD in the germline V gene. Trimming took off 2 bases at V and 1 base at J, with 8 bases between the two ends. The CDR3 totals 15 residues. CDR3 amino acids: CATSDSRGSGNTIYF. In nucleotides, the CDR3 is TGTGCCACCAGTGATTCTAGAGGGTCTGGAAACACCATATATTTT.

This sequence joins TRBV2 and TRBJ2-3, with 7 bases fitting TRBD1. This CDR3 has 16 amino acids. Germline lookup yields CDR1 SNHLY and CDR2 FYNNEI. The V and J ends lost 5 bases and 2 bases, in that order; junction bases with no gene match: 10. CDR3 residues: CASSIRQGLNTDTQYF. As DNA, the CDR3 is TGTGCCAGCAGTATTCGACAGGGATTAAACACAGATACGCAGTATTTT. The whole variable domain, remainder taken from reference TRBV2 and TRBJ2-3, is EPEVTQTPSHQVTQMGQEVILRCVPISNHLYFYWYRQILGQKVEFLVSFYNNEISEKSEIFDDQFSVERPDGSNFTLKIRSTKLEDSAMYFCASSIRQGLNTDTQYFGPGTRLTVL.

The CDR3 region is CSVELVRGEQFF. CDR3 nucleotide sequence: TGCAGCGTTGAACTAGTGCGGGGTGAGCAGTTCTTC. The chain joins TRBV29-1 to TRBJ2-1; tentatively, D is TRBD2 (6 bases). V was shortened by 2 bases and J by 9 bases, with 11 bases between the two germline ends. The CDR3 has 12 amino acids. CDR1 is SQVTM, CDR2 ANQGSEA, per germline.

The V gene is TRBV3-1 (or the pseudogene TRBV3-2), the J gene TRBJ2-7; no clear D. CDR3 size: 13 residues. Per the germline V gene, CDR1 is LGHDT and CDR2 is YNNKEL (reference sequence). Deletions cut 4 bases from V and 1 base from J, with 8 bases between. The DNA for the CDR3 is TGTGCCAGCAGCCCGACTCCATCCTACGAGCAGTACTTC. This translates into CASSPTPSYEQYF.

This chain joins TRBV11-2 and TRBJ2-7; possibly TRBD2 for D (6 bases). V was trimmed by 2 bases and J by 3 bases, leaving 11 bases between them. CDR3 length: 14 amino acids. Germline CDR1 reads SGHAT; CDR2 reads FQNNGV. The CDR3 DNA sequence: TGTGCCAGCAGCTTAACCGCGGGATTCTACGAGCAGTACTTC. This encodes CASSLTAGFYEQYF. The full variable domain, rest sourced from reference TRBV11-2 and TRBJ2-7, is EAGVAQSPRYKIIEKRQSVAFWCNPISGHATLYWYQQILGQGPKLLIQFQNNGVVDDSQLPKDRFSAERLKGVDSTLKIQPAKLEDSAVYLCASSLTAGFYEQYFGPGTRLTVT.

This chain uses TRBV29-1 with TRBJ1-1, with D possibly TRBD1 on 5 matching bases. CDR1 and CDR2 (germline): SQVTM, ANQGSEA. Trimming removed 7 bases from V and 1 base from J, with 7 bases in between. The CDR3 is 11 amino acids. The CDR3 spells CSGTGNTEAFF. CDR3 nucleotides: TGCAGCGGTACAGGGAACACTGAAGCTTTCTTT.

The chain carries TRBV11-2 and TRBJ2-7; 15 bases are a match to TRBD2. V trimming: 5 bases; J trimming: 2 bases; junction bases outside the gene matches: 13. The CDR3 length is 19 residues. CDR1 is SGHAT, CDR2 FQNNGV, per germline. Here the CDR3 DNA reads TGTGCCAGCAGCGCCTTAGTTGGGACTAGCGGGGGGACGACCTACGAGCAGTACTTC. This sequence encodes CASSALVGTSGGTTYEQYF.

This clone was seen a handful of times. The genes are TRBV7-2 and TRBJ2-7, with unresolved D. Trimming shortened V by 6 bases and J by 6 bases, and 18 bases separated the two germline ends. CDR1 is SGHTA, CDR2 FQGNSA, per germline. The CDR3 consists of 14 residues. The CDR3: CASRTLTEIGEQYF. DNA of the CDR3: TGTGCCAGCAGGACCCTGACTGAGATTGGCGAGCAGTACTTC.